Shown below are 21 T cell receptor beta chains from a single sample sequenced in a study of CD8 T cells in ankylosing spondylitis. TCRdb redid the calling of the 5' RACE reads with MiXCR, one entry per CDR3 protein. The data hold around 130,000 distinct CDR3 sequences, with over 6.5% observed a single time. The sequenced sample was blood, either unsorted or a sorted T cell fraction (not recorded which). The receptors originated from a male donor with ankylosing spondylitis or in good health (not recorded which).

This clonotype showed up many times. The genes are TRBV3-1 and TRBJ2-7, with D perhaps TRBD2 (6 bases). The V end lost 8 bases, the J end lost 2 bases, and 13 bases lay between the germline ends. The germline CDR1 and CDR2 sequences are LGHDT and YNNKEL (reference sequence). This CDR3 has 13 residues. In nucleotides, the CDR3 is TGTGCCAGCGGTAGGGACTCTGCCTACGAGCAGTACTTC. Protein: CASGRDSAYEQYF.

This clonotype came up many times. This CDR3 reads CASGIRTGVFGYTF. DNA for the CDR3: TGTGCCAGCGGGATCCGGACAGGGGTTTTTGGCTACACCTTC. The V gene is TRBV12-3 or TRBV12-4, the J gene TRBJ1-2; 9 nucleotides agree with TRBD1. The CDR3 loop spans 14 amino acids. With V trimmed by 8 bases and J by 7 bases, 11 bases remained unmatched.

This clonotype was detected ten times or more. V and J are TRBV24-1 and TRBJ2-7, with D perhaps TRBD1 (5 bases). This CDR3 contains 12 residues. Germline loops: CDR1 KGHDR, CDR2 SFDVKD. Trimming pared 6 bases from V and 1 base from J, leaving 6 bases between. CDR3 in DNA: TGTGCCACCAGTCAGGGTTCCTACGAGCAGTACTTC. Protein sequence: CATSQGSYEQYF.

This clonotype was observed at least ten times. The chain is built from TRBV18 and TRBJ1-5; D is perhaps TRBD1 (5 bases). This CDR3 has 14 amino acids. The V gene's germline CDR1 is KGHSH and CDR2 LQKENI. Between the trimmed V and J ends, which lost 2 bases and 8 bases, there was a span of 13 bases. DNA of the CDR3: TGTGCCAGCTCACCAGCAGGGAAGAGGGAGCCCCAGCATTTT. It codes for CASSPAGKREPQHF.

This clonotype was counted at least ten times. This chain connects TRBV29-1 to TRBJ2-7, with D perhaps matching TRBD1 (6 bases). The CDR3 runs to 12 residues. Germline lookup yields CDR1 SQVTM and CDR2 ANQGSEA. Trimming took off 4 bases at V and 4 bases at J, with 11 bases between the two ends. The CDR3 coding sequence is TGCAGCGTTGGGGGGCAGAGTTACGAGCAGTACTTC. Encoded protein: CSVGGQSYEQYF.

This clonotype appeared many times. The V gene is TRBV18, the J gene TRBJ2-2, with D possibly being TRBD1 (5 bases). The CDR3 extends over 14 amino acids. Per the germline V gene, CDR1 is KGHSH and CDR2 is LQKENI. Trimming cost V 4 bases and J 5 bases, with 11 bases left between them. The CDR3 DNA reads as TGTGCCAGCTCACGTCAGGGCGGAACCGGGGAGCTGTTTTTT. Amino acids: CASSRQGGTGELFF.

In this sample, this clonotype turned up many times. The J gene is TRBJ2-5, the V gene TRBV20-1; tentative D call: TRBD2 (5 bases). Germline lookup yields CDR1 DFQATT and CDR2 SNEGSKA (reference sequence). This CDR3 is 11 amino acids long. CDR3 bases: TGCAGCGGGGAGAACCAAGAGACCCAGTACTTC. The encoded protein is CSGENQETQYF.

This clonotype was counted ten times or more. The genes are TRBV7-3 and TRBJ1-1; 7 positions match TRBD1. This CDR3 is 14 amino acids long. Trimming at V came to 2 bases and at J to 4 bases, leaving 4 bases not matched to a gene. CDR1 and CDR2 (germline): SGHTA, FQGTGA. The CDR3 here is CASSLQGGGTEAFF. CDR3 coding DNA: TGTGCCAGCAGCTTACAGGGGGGAGGCACTGAAGCTTTCTTT.

The chain employs TRBV3-1 and TRBJ1-2; D is uncertain. The V gene lost 4 bases and the J gene lost 4 bases, with 19 bases spanning the gap. This CDR3 has 16 residues. Germline CDR1 and CDR2: LGHDT and YNNKEL (reference sequence). In DNA form, the CDR3 reads TGTGCCAGCAGCCTGATAATGGACGGATTCGGCTATGGCTACACCTTC. Protein sequence: CASSLIMDGFGYGYTF. Filled out from reference TRBV3-1 and TRBJ1-2, the complete variable domain reads DTAVSQTPKYLVTQMGNDKSIKCEQNLGHDTMYWYKQDSKKFLKIMFSYNNKELIINETVPNRFSPKSPDKAHLNLHINSLELGDSAVYFCASSLIMDGFGYGYTFGSGTRLTVV.

This clonotype appeared many times. The rearrangement uses TRBV20-1 and TRBJ2-1; D is ambiguous. This CDR3 is built from 14 residues. The germline V gene has CDR1 DFQATT and CDR2 SNEGSKA (reference sequence). V was shortened by 0 bases and J by 4 bases, with 10 bases between the two germline ends. The CDR3 nucleotides are TGCAGTGCTAGAGATCCATCAACGTACAATGAGCAGTTCTTC. Protein: CSARDPSTYNEQFF.

This clonotype showed up many times. The chain uses TRBV20-1 and TRBJ1-5; the D gene is possibly TRBD1 (5 bases). Trimming took 4 bases from V and 2 from J, leaving 15 bases between them. The CDR3 is made up of 15 amino acids. From germline, CDR1 is DFQATT and CDR2 SNEGSKA (reference sequence). DNA for the CDR3: TGCAGTGCTATCACCCCCAGGGTGGGCAATCAGCCCCAGCATTTT. Protein sequence: CSAITPRVGNQPQHF.

This clonotype was seen at least ten times. This chain uses TRBV28 with TRBJ1-5; D gene unclear. Per germline, CDR1 MDHEN and CDR2 SYDVKM. The ends were cut back, 4 bases at V and 0 bases at J, with 10 bases in the middle. This CDR3 region has 15 residues. This CDR3 reads CASSSRFYSNQPQHF. The CDR3 region has the DNA TGTGCCAGCAGTTCTCGGTTTTATAGCAATCAGCCCCAGCATTTT.

Many counts were recorded for this clonotype. The CDR3 sequence: CASSPGQGGRELFF. CDR3 sequence (DNA): TGCGCCAGCAGCCCCGGACAGGGGGGCCGGGAGCTGTTTTTT. The chain is built from TRBV5-1 and TRBJ2-2, with 10 bases lining up with TRBD1. With V trimmed by 4 bases and J by 9 bases, 6 bases remained unmatched. Germline-derived CDR1 and CDR2 are SGHRS and YFSETQ. CDR3 length equals 14 residues.

There are many counts of this clonotype. The V gene is TRBV5-3, the J gene TRBJ2-2, with 7 bases identical to TRBD1. TRBV5-3 is given ORF status, its function remaining uncertain. The CDR3 is 16 residues long. V gave up 4 bases and J gave up 8 bases; unmatched junction bases: 14. The CDR3 sequence is CARSPRQGPLPGELFF. CDR3 sequence (DNA): TGTGCCAGAAGCCCCCGACAGGGCCCGTTGCCGGGGGAGCTGTTTTTT.

This clonotype appeared many times. A read error may produce the germline difference seen at one junction end. The gene calls are TRBV5-1 and TRBJ1-2; D remains unclear. This CDR3 spans 15 amino acids. CDR1 is SGHRS, CDR2 YFSETQ, per germline. The CDR3: CASSLGTLNVYGYTF. The CDR3 DNA reads TGCGCCAGCAGTTTGGGTACCTTGAACGTCTATGGCTACACCTTC.

This sequence joins TRBV3-1 and TRBJ2-7; D is undetermined. The V gene's germline CDR1 is LGHDT and CDR2 YNNKEL (reference sequence). CDR3 length: 14 amino acids. Trimming cost V 0 bases and J 1 base, with 7 bases left between them. CDR3 sequence reads: CASSQEGSSYEQYF. CDR3 nucleotide sequence: TGTGCCAGCAGCCAAGAGGGCAGTTCCTACGAGCAGTACTTC.

This clonotype was counted at least ten times. The chain joins TRBV7-2 to TRBJ2-7; D gene unclear. The CDR3 has 16 residues. Trimming shortened V by 0 bases and J by 2 bases, and 14 bases separated the two germline ends. The V gene's germline CDR1 is SGHTA and CDR2 FQGNSA. CDR3 nucleotides: TGTGCCAGCAGCTTAGCTGGTCCCTTCGGACCCTACGAGCAGTACTTC. Its protein product is CASSLAGPFGPYEQYF. The complete variable domain, with remaining parts taken from reference TRBV7-2 and TRBJ2-7, reads GAGVSQSPSNKVTEKGKDVELRCDPISGHTALYWYRQSLGQGLEFLIYFQGNSAPDKSGLPSDRFSAERTGGSVSTLTIQRTQQEDSAVYLCASSLAGPFGPYEQYFGPGTRLTVT.

This clonotype occurred a few times. The rearrangement uses TRBV14 and TRBJ1-5, with D unclear. Trimming stripped 1 base from V and 5 bases from J, with 3 bases between. Germline loops: CDR1 SGHDN, CDR2 FVKESK. The CDR3 covers 12 residues. CDR3 nucleotide sequence: TGTGCCAGCAGCCAAGCTGATCAGCCCCAGCATTTT. Translated: CASSQADQPQHF.

This clonotype was counted ten times or more. The rearrangement joins TRBV7-2 to TRBJ2-2; TRBD2 agrees at 7 bases. CDR1 and CDR2 (germline): SGHTA, FQGNSA. V was clipped by 5 bases and J by 3 bases; unmatched bases: 9. The CDR3 loop spans 16 amino acids. CDR3 DNA sequence: TGTGCCAGCAGCCCCGCGGGAGTACGAGACACCGGGGAGCTGTTTTTT. It codes for CASSPAGVRDTGELFF.

This chain uses TRBV7-6 with TRBJ2-7, with D tentatively TRBD1 or TRBD2 (7 bases each). This CDR3 is 15 amino acids long. Germline CDR1 is SGHVS and CDR2 is FNYEAQ. The germline V and J ends were trimmed by 5 bases and 1 base, with 15 bases remaining between them. The CDR3 sequence: CASSPGGTASYEQYF. The CDR3 bases are TGTGCCAGCAGCCCCGGGGGGACAGCGTCCTACGAGCAGTACTTC.

This clonotype occurred many times. The chain joins TRBV18 to TRBJ2-1; 10 positions agree with TRBD2. This CDR3 has 16 amino acids. Trimming at V came to 2 bases and at J to 2 bases, leaving 3 bases not matched to a gene. In germline, CDR1 is KGHSH, CDR2 LQKENI. CDR3 protein: CASSPASGSAYNEQFF. Written as DNA, the CDR3 is TGTGCCAGCTCACCAGCTAGCGGGAGCGCCTACAATGAGCAGTTCTTC. Combining the CDR3 with reference TRBV18 and TRBJ2-1 gives the whole variable domain NAGVMQNPRHLVRRRGQEARLRCSPMKGHSHVYWYRQLPEEGLKFMVYLQKENIIDESGMPKERFSAEFPKEGPSILRIQQVVRGDSAAYFCASSPASGSAYNEQFFGPGTRLTVL.